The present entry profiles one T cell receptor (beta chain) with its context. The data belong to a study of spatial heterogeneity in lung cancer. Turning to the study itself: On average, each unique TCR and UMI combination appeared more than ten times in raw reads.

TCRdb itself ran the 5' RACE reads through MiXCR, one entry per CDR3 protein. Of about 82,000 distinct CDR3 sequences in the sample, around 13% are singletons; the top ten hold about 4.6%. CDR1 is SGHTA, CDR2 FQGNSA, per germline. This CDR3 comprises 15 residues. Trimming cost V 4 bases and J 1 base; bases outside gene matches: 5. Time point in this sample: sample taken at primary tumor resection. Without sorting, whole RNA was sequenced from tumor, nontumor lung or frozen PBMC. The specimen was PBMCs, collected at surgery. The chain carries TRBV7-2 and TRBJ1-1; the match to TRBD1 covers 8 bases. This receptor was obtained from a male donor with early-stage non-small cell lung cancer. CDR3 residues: CASSSQTGANTEAFF. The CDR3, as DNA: TGTGCCAGCAGCTCCCAGACAGGGGCGAACACTGAAGCTTTCTTT.